This T cell receptor (beta chain) was found in a study of PD-1 blockade in classical Hodgkin lymphoma. Study overall: Patients were infused with nivolumab 3 mg/kg every 2 weeks.

Only in-frame clones appear in the TCRdb table, and some are missing; sequencing was by immunoSEQ multiplex PCR. Of about 49,000 clones listed, around 90% are singletons. The CDR3 is 15 residues long. V dropped 0 bases and J dropped 6; count of bases not matched to a gene: 9. The germline gives CDR1 SGHRS, CDR2 YFSETQ. Time point in this sample: cycle 4 day 1 (C4D1), after more than five weeks of nivolumab. Every patient had relapsed following autologous stem cell transplantation, and cohorts differed in brentuximab vedotin exposure. The sequence came from a human donor with classical Hodgkin lymphoma. Sequencing used peripheral blood mononuclear cells (PBMCs), obtained before the fourth cycle of nivolumab. The rearrangement links TRBV5-1 to TRBJ2-7; the match to TRBD2 covers 7 bases. The DNA for the CDR3 is TGCGCCAGCAGCTTGGAAGTGGCGGGAGCGGGCGAGCAGTACTTC. Amino acid sequence: CASSLEVAGAGEQYF. The whole variable domain, filled in from reference TRBV5-1 and TRBJ2-7, reads KAGVTQTPRYLIKTRGQQVTLSCSPISGHRSVSWYQQTPGQGLQFLFEYFSETQRNKGNFPGRFSGRQFSNSRSEMNVSTLELGDSALYLCASSLEVAGAGEQYFGPGTRLTVT.